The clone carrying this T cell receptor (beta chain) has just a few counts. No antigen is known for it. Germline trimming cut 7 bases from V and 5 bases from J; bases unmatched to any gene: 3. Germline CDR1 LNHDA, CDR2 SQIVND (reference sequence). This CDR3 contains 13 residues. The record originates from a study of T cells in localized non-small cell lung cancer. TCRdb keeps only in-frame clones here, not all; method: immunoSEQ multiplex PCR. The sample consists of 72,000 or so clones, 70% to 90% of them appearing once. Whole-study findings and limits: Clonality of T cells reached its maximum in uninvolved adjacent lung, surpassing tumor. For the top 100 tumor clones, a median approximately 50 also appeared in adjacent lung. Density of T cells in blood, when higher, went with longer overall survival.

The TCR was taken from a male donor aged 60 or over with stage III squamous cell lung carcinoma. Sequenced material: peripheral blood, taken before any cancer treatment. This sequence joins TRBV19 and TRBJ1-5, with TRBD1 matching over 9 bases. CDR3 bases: TGTGCCAGTAACAGGGGGCGGTATCAGCCCCAGCATTTT. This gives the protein CASNRGRYQPQHF.